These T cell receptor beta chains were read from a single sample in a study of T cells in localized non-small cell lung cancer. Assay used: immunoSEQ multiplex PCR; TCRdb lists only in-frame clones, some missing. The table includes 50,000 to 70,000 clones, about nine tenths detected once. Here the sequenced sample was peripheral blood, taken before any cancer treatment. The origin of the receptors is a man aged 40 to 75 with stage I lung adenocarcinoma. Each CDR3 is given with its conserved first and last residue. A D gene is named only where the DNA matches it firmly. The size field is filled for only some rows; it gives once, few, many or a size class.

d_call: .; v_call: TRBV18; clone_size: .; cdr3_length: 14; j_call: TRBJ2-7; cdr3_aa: CASSPGTANYEQYF; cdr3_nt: TGTGCCAGCTCACCTGGGACGGCAAACTACGAGCAGTACTTC
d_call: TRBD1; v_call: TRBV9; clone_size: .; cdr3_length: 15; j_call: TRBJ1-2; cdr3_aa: CASSAVGTGSYGYTF; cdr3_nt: TGTGCCAGCAGCGCGGTAGGGACAGGGAGCTATGGCTACACCTTC
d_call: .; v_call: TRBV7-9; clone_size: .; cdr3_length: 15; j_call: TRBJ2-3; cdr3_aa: CASSFPPRGTDTQYF; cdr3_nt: TGTGCCAGCAGCTTTCCCCCACGGGGCACAGATACGCAGTATTTT
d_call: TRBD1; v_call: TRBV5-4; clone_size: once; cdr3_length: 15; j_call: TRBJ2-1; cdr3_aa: CASSSGTGSYNEQFF; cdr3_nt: TGTGCCAGCTCCTCCGGGACAGGCTCCTACAATGAGCAGTTCTTC
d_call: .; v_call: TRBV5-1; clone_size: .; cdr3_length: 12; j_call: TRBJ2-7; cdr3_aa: CASSLGSSEQYF; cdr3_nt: TGCGCCAGCAGCTTGGGGTCTTCCGAGCAGTACTTC
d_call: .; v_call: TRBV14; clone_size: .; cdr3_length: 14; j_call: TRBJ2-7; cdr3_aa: CASSVPGHSYEQYF; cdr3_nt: TGTGCCAGCAGCGTCCCGGGACACTCCTACGAGCAGTACTTC
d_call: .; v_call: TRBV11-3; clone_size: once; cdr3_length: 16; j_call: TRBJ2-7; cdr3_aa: CASSVGWDLSSYEQYF; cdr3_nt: TGTGCCAGCAGCGTGGGTTGGGACCTGAGCTCCTACGAGCAGTACTTC
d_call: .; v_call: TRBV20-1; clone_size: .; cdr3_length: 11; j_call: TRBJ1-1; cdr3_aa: CSGTPNTEAFF; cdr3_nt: TGCAGTGGGACACCGAACACTGAAGCTTTCTTT
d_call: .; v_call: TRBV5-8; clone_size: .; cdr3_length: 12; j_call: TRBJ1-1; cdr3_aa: CASSLVGTEAFF; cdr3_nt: TGTGCCAGCAGCTTGGTTGGGACTGAAGCTTTCTTT
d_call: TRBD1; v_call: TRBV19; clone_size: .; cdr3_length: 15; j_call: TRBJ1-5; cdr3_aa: CASRIRGRTNQPQHF; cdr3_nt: TGTGCCAGTAGGATCAGGGGGCGTACGAATCAGCCCCAGCATTTT